This entry concerns a single TCR beta chain. What it binds is not known. This CDR3 is built from 15 residues. V lost 7 bases, J lost 3 bases, and 16 bases lay in between. CDR1 and CDR2 (germline): SGHAT, FQNNGV. The data derive from a study of T cell repertoires in cytomegalovirus infection. The overall study: Selection of CMV epitopes for the study included recently identified HLA-C-restricted and well-studied HLA-B-restricted ones. Study conclusions and caveats: The ex vivo response showed dominance by HLA-C-restricted CMV-specific TCR beta clonotypes.

TCRdb re-derived calls from the reads in MiXCR, one entry per CDR3 protein. The top ten clones hold over 12% of a sample with some 920,000 distinct CDR3 sequences, roughly 31% of them seen once. This chain connects TRBV11-2 to TRBJ1-3, with D tentatively TRBD1 (5 bases). This TCR was recovered from a human donor in good health (CMV status not recorded). Some clones in this sample may be carry-over from other donors' samples. Sequencing was performed on cultured CD8+ T cells from PBMCs, taken from culture after CMV antigen stimulation. Here the CDR3 DNA reads TGTGCCAGCACCCCCTGGGGCCGAAATGGAAACACCATATATTTT. Translating it yields CASTPWGRNGNTIYF. Drawing the rest from reference TRBV11-2 and TRBJ1-3, the complete variable domain is EAGVAQSPRYKIIEKRQSVAFWCNPISGHATLYWYQQILGQGPKLLIQFQNNGVVDDSQLPKDRFSAERLKGVDSTLKIQPAKLEDSAVYLCASTPWGRNGNTIYFGEGSWLTVV.